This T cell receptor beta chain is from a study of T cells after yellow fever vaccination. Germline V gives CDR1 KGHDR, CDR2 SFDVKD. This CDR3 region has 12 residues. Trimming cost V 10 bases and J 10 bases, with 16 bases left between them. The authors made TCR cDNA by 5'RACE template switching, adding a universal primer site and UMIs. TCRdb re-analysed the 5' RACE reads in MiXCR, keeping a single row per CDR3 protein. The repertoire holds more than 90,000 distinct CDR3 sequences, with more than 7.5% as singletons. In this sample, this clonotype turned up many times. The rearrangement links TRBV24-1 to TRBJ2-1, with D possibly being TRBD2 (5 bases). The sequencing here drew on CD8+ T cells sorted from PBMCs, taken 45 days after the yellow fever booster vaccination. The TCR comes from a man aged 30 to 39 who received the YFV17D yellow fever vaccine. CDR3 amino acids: CATAAARREQFF. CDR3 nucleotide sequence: TGTGCCACAGCGGCCGCTCGGCGGGAGCAGTTCTTC.